The 15 T cell receptor beta chains in this list originate from one sample, sequenced in a study of OX40 agonist ivuxolimab in advanced cancers. TCRdb's copy holds only in-frame clones and misses some; the assay was immunoSEQ multiplex PCR. Here the sample spans roughly 83,000 clones, about 89% being singletons. The source was CD4+ or CD8+ T cells sorted from blood, collected in a trial of the OX40 agonist ivuxolimab. These TCRs come from an adult with an advanced solid tumor such as melanoma, head and neck, liver or kidney cancer.

The chain couples TRBV11-1 to TRBJ2-4; TRBD1 matches at 7 bases. The CDR3 loop spans 11 amino acids. V gave up 8 bases and J gave up 6 bases; unmatched junction bases: 1. Germline-derived CDR1 and CDR2 are SGHAT and FQDESV (reference sequence). CDR3 sequence: CASQGVNIQYF. Written as DNA, the CDR3 is TGTGCCAGCCAGGGGGTAAACATTCAGTACTTC. Variable domain in full (rest from reference TRBV11-1 and TRBJ2-4): EAEVAQSPRYKITEKSQAVAFWCDPISGHATLYWYRQILGQGPELLVQFQDESVVDDSQLPKDRFSAERLKGVDSTLKIQPAELGDSAMYLCASQGVNIQYFGAGTRLSVL.

This clone was observed a single time. This chain joins TRBV27 and TRBJ2-1; the D gene could be TRBD1 or TRBD2 (5 bases each). V was trimmed by 4 bases and J by 3 bases, leaving 7 bases between them. Germline CDR1 reads MNHEY; CDR2 reads SMNVEV (reference sequence). The CDR3 runs to 13 residues. CDR3 DNA sequence: TGTGCCAGCAGTTGGGGGTTCTACAATGAGCAGTTCTTC. Its translation is CASSWGFYNEQFF.

The chain combines TRBV27 with TRBJ2-3; the D is unclear. CDR3 length: 13 amino acids. V was pared by 6 bases and J by 9 bases, with 16 bases between. Germline V gives CDR1 MNHEY, CDR2 SMNVEV (reference sequence). The CDR3 region has the DNA TGTGCCAGCAGCCCGCAACCGCTGAGCACGCAGTATTTT. As protein: CASSPQPLSTQYF.

This clone came up once. This rearrangement joins TRBV6-6 to TRBJ1-4; no clear D. CDR3 length equals 14 residues. Germline CDR1 is MNHNY and CDR2 is SVGAGI (reference sequence). V lost 6 bases to trimming and J lost 2 bases, with 10 bases between them. As DNA, the CDR3 is TGTGCCAGCAGGCCTCAGTGGACTAATGAAAAACTGTTTTTT. Translation: CASRPQWTNEKLFF.

The CDR3 loop is CASTPGGSYNEQFF. CDR3 bases: TGTGCCAGCACCCCAGGGGGGTCCTACAATGAGCAGTTCTTC. The chain carries TRBV27 and TRBJ2-1; weak D call: TRBD1 (7 bases). The CDR3 loop spans 14 amino acids. Germline V CDR1 and CDR2: MNHEY, SMNVEV (reference sequence). V lost 7 bases and J 1 base, leaving 11 bases between the germline ends.

The V and J genes are TRBV27 and TRBJ2-5; 9 nucleotides agree with TRBD1. There are 16 residues in the CDR3. Looked up from germline, CDR1 is MNHEY and CDR2 is SMNVEV (reference sequence). V lost 2 bases to trimming and J lost 5 bases; unmatched junction nucleotides: 9. CDR3 nucleotides: TGTGCCAGCAGTTTAGCCCCCGGGACAGGGAGGGAGACCCAGTACTTC. Protein product: CASSLAPGTGRETQYF.

The V call is TRBV27, the J call TRBJ1-2; tentatively, D is TRBD1 (6 bases). CDR1 and CDR2 from the germline V gene are MNHEY and SMNVEV (reference sequence). This CDR3 contains 15 residues. The germline V and J ends were trimmed by 1 base and 3 bases, with 12 bases remaining between them. CDR3 DNA: TGTGCCAGCAGTTTATTGCCAGGGGAGGACTATGGCTACACCTTC. Its translation is CASSLLPGEDYGYTF.

V and J are TRBV13 and TRBJ2-1; D is perhaps TRBD2 (7 bases). The CDR3 is 15 residues long. The V gene's germline CDR1 is PRHDT and CDR2 FYEKMQ (reference sequence). Trimming pared 2 bases from V and 4 bases from J, leaving 12 bases between. The CDR3 is CASSLPGGRYNEQFF. The DNA of the CDR3 is TGTGCCAGCAGCTTACCGGGGGGCAGGTACAATGAGCAGTTCTTC.

There are a few counts of this clone. The chain has TRBV2 and TRBJ2-7; D not resolved. The CDR3 is made up of 12 amino acids. Trimming cost V 5 bases and J 4 bases, with 9 bases left between them. Germline CDR1 and CDR2: SNHLY and FYNNEI. The CDR3, as DNA: TGTGCCAGCAGTTTAACCGGGTACGAGCAGTACGTC. Residues: CASSLTGYEQYV.

DNA for the CDR3: TGTGCCAGCATGAGTACCGGAGCCAAAAACATTCAGTACTTC. This codes for CASMSTGAKNIQYF. V is TRBV6-5 and J is TRBJ2-4; the D is unclear. Germline CDR1 MNHEY, CDR2 SVGAGI. The CDR3 runs to 14 residues. V shed 7 bases and J shed 0 bases, with 10 bases lying between them.

This chain joins TRBV28 and TRBJ2-7, with unresolved D. CDR1 and CDR2 (germline): MDHEN, SYDVKM. The V and J ends lost 3 bases and 6 bases respectively, with 6 bases between them. This CDR3 contains 11 residues. CDR3 region: CASSFVGEQYF. Written as DNA, the CDR3 is TGTGCCAGCAGTTTCGTCGGCGAGCAGTACTTC. The complete variable domain, with remaining parts taken from reference TRBV28 and TRBJ2-7, reads DVKVTQSSRYLVKRTGEKVFLECVQDMDHENMFWYRQDPGLGLRLIYFSYDVKMKEKGDIPEGYSVSREKKERFSLILESASTNQTSMYLCASSFVGEQYFGPGTRLTVT.

The chain joins TRBV30 to TRBJ2-3; possible D gene TRBD2, 5 bases. Trimming cost V 2 bases and J 3 bases, with 27 bases left between them. The CDR3 runs to 19 residues. Germline loops: CDR1 GTSNPN, CDR2 SVGIG (reference sequence). CDR3 sequence (DNA): TGTGCCTGGAGTCCTTCCCCTCCCCCCTTCGGGGTCGTGACAGATACGCAGTATTTT. Amino acid sequence: CAWSPSPPPFGVVTDTQYF. Variable domain in full (rest from reference TRBV30 and TRBJ2-3): SQTIHQWPATLVQPVGSPLSLECTVEGTSNPNLYWYRQAAGRGLQLLFYSVGIGQISSEVPQNLSASRPQDRQFILSSKKLLLSDSGFYLCAWSPSPPPFGVVTDTQYFGPGTRLTVL.

The chain uses TRBV20-1 and TRBJ1-2; no clear D. This CDR3 spans 11 amino acids. Germline CDR1 reads DFQATT; CDR2 reads SNEGSKA (reference sequence). V lost 4 bases and J 2 bases, leaving 5 bases between the germline ends. CDR3 bases: TGCAGTGCTATAGAGAACTATGGCTACACCTTC. Translated, it gives CSAIENYGYTF.

In DNA form, the CDR3 reads TGTGCCAGTAGTACCCCCCCGGGACAGGGGAAAGGCGAGCAGTTCTTC. It encodes CASSTPPGQGKGEQFF. The V call is TRBV19, the J call TRBJ2-1, with 10 bases matching TRBD1. CDR3 length equals 16 residues. CDR1 LNHDA and CDR2 SQIVND come from the germline V gene (reference sequence). After removal of 4 bases from V and 10 bases from J, the junction contained 13 bases not matched to a gene. The whole variable domain, filled in from reference TRBV19 and TRBJ2-1, reads DGGITQSPKYLFRKEGQNVTLSCEQNLNHDAMYWYRQDPGQGLRLIYYSQIVNDFQKGDIAEGYSVSREKKESFPLTVTSAQKNPTAFYLCASSTPPGQGKGEQFFGPGTRLTVL.

This chain uses TRBV7-8 with TRBJ2-5; 9 bases fit TRBD2. The CDR3 consists of 16 residues. J was trimmed by 2 bases and V by 2 bases; bases with no gene match: 6. Germline CDR1 is SGHVS and CDR2 is FQNEAQ. CDR3 in amino acids: CASSLPIAGAQETQYF. In nucleotides, the CDR3 is TGTGCCAGCAGCTTACCCATAGCGGGAGCGCAAGAGACCCAGTACTTC.